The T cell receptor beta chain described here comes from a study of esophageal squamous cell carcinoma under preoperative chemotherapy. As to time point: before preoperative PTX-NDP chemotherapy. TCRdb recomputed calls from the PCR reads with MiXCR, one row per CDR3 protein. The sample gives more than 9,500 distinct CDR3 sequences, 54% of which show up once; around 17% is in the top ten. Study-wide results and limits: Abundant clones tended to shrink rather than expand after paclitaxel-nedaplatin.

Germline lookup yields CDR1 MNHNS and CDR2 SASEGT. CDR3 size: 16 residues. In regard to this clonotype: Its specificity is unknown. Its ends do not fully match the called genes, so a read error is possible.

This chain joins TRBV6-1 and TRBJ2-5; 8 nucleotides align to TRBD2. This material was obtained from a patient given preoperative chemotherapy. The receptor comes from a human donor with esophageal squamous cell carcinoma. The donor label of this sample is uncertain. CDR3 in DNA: TGTGCCAGCAGGGCGGGAGGAGCGGGTGGGGCAGAGACGCAGTACTTC. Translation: CASRAGGAGGAETQYF.